The TCR beta chain described here comes from a study of T cell responses to AZD1222 COVID-19 vaccine. Study in general: The analysis combined second doses at about 4 or about 12 weeks.

Assay: immunoSEQ multiplex PCR; the TCRdb copy retains only in-frame clones and omits some. The repertoire holds around 84,000 clones, with 86% as singletons. This CDR3 has 15 amino acids. The germline CDR1 and CDR2 sequences are LNHNV and YYDKDF (reference sequence). V gave up 4 bases and J gave up 6 bases, with 18 bases separating them. V and J are TRBV15 and TRBJ1-1; maybe TRBD1 (5 bases). This specimen was peripheral blood, taken on day 0 of AZD1222 vaccination. The receptor's source is an adult in good health. For the CDR3, the DNA is TGTGCCACCAGCACAACTGGGGGGGTTGGCTCTGAAGCTTTCTTT. Its translation is CATSTTGGVGSEAFF.